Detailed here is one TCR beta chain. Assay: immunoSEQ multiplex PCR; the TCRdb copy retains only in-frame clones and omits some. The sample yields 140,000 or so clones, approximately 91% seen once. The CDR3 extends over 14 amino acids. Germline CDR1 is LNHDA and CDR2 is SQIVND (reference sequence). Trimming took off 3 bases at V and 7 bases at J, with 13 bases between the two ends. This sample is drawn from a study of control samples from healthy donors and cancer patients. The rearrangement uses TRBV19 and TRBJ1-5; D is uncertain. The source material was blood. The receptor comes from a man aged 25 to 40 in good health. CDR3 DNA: TGTGCCAGTAGTATTGTAAGTTTCAACCAGCCCCAGCATTTT. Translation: CASSIVSFNQPQHF.